The present entry profiles one TCR beta chain with its context. This table comes from immunoSEQ multiplex PCR, and its TCRdb copy is limited to in-frame clones, with some not included. The table has 150,000 or so clones, roughly 86% seen once. Germline CDR1 and CDR2: MNHEY and SVGAGI. The CDR3 totals 15 residues. The J segment lost 0 bases and the V segment lost 6 bases, leaving 5 bases of the junction unmatched. The entry originates in a study of T cell responses to AZD1222 COVID-19 vaccine. The material sequenced was peripheral blood, taken on day 0 of AZD1222 vaccination. This sequence was found in an adult in good health. This sequence joins TRBV6-5 and TRBJ1-3, with 7 bases matching TRBD1. CDR3 residues: CASSLQGDSGNTIYF. The CDR3 DNA reads as TGTGCCAGCAGCCTTCAGGGGGACTCTGGAAACACCATATATTTT.